These 10 T cell receptor beta chains came from one sample sequenced in a study of vaccination and CD4 T cells after COVID-19. The antigens these receptors bind are not known. Once obtained from cultured CD4+ T cells, the DNA was sequenced using the Oncomine TCR Beta short-read assay. MiXCR, run by TCRdb on the PCR reads, gives a single entry per CDR3 protein. This sample has fewer than 15,000 distinct CDR3 sequences, with about 50% found just once. This sample's treatment: 10-day PBMC culture with coronavirus spike peptide pools or control peptides (ViraFEST assay). What was sequenced was CD4+ T cells from blood, cultured in vitro. The source of these receptors is a human donor who had recovered from COVID-19.

This clonotype was counted a few times. The chain employs TRBV6-1 and TRBJ1-5; possibly TRBD1 for D (6 bases). CDR1 MNHNS and CDR2 SASEGT come from the germline V gene. CDR3 length equals 17 residues. Trimming cost V 4 bases and J 5 bases, with 21 bases left between them. CDR3 nucleotides: TGTGCCAGCAGTGCCTATCGACAGGCTAGAATGGATCAGCCCCAGCATTTT. Protein product: CASSAYRQARMDQPQHF.

The gene calls are TRBV18 and TRBJ2-1; D gene unclear. This CDR3 spans 14 amino acids. V was clipped by 0 bases and J by 5 bases, with 8 bases between them. From germline, CDR1 is KGHSH and CDR2 LQKENI. The CDR3 nucleotides are TGTGCCAGCTCACCACCGACCGGTAACAATGAGCAGTTCTTC. Its translation: CASSPPTGNNEQFF.

V usage is TRBV5-1 and J usage is TRBJ2-1, with 8 bases that match TRBD2. This CDR3 spans 14 amino acids. The V segment lost 2 bases and the J segment 12 bases; nucleotides outside the gene matches: 10. CDR1 is SGHRS and CDR2 is YFSETQ in the germline V gene. The CDR3 loop is CASSFPASGWGQFF. CDR3 DNA: TGCGCCAGCAGCTTCCCGGCTAGCGGGTGGGGGCAGTTCTTC.

V and J are TRBV7-3 and TRBJ2-1; D call uncertain. Germline V lookup: CDR1 SGHTA, CDR2 FQGTGA. V dropped 5 bases and J dropped 0 bases, with 11 bases sitting between them. This CDR3 has 15 residues. The CDR3 region is CASSRVRSSYNEQFF. Here the CDR3 DNA reads TGTGCCAGCAGCCGCGTACGAAGCTCCTACAATGAGCAGTTCTTC.

The gene calls are TRBV12-3 or TRBV12-4 and TRBJ2-1; D gene uncertain. V lost 5 bases and J 8 bases, leaving 10 bases between the germline ends. This CDR3 is 12 amino acids long. CDR3 region: CASSPRVDEQFF. Here the CDR3 DNA reads TGTGCCAGCAGTCCCCGAGTGGATGAGCAGTTCTTC.

This clonotype was observed a single time. The J gene is TRBJ1-5, the V gene TRBV18, with D possibly TRBD1 on 6 matching bases. The V end lost 0 bases, the J end lost 5 bases, and 14 bases lay between the germline ends. Looked up from germline, CDR1 is KGHSH and CDR2 is LQKENI. This CDR3 has 16 residues. CDR3 in amino acids: CASSPPGGGEDQPQHF. CDR3 sequence (DNA): TGTGCCAGCTCACCACCAGGGGGGGGGGAAGATCAGCCCCAGCATTTT.

This clonotype was observed a single time. The V gene is TRBV20-1, the J gene TRBJ2-1; possibly TRBD1 for D (6 bases). The V and J ends lost 3 bases and 13 bases respectively, with 19 bases between them. The CDR3 covers 13 residues. CDR1 DFQATT and CDR2 SNEGSKA come from the germline V gene (reference sequence). In DNA, the CDR3 is TGCAGTGCTAGCCCTGGACAGTGGATTATCCAGTTCTTC. Amino acid sequence: CSASPGQWIIQFF.

This clonotype was picked up one time. V and J are TRBV7-9 and TRBJ1-5, with 10 bases identical to TRBD1. Germline CDR1 is SEHNR and CDR2 is FQNEAQ (reference sequence). With V trimmed by 7 bases and J by 7 bases, 4 bases remained unmatched. The CDR3 spans 13 residues. CDR3 region: CASTGQGEQPQHF. DNA of the CDR3: TGTGCCAGCACCGGACAGGGGGAACAGCCCCAGCATTTT. Full variable domain (rest looked up from reference TRBV7-9 and TRBJ1-5): DTGVSQNPRHKITKRGQNVTFRCDPISEHNRLYWYRQTLGQGPEFLTYFQNEAQLEKSRLLSDRFSAERPKGSFSTLEIQRTEQGDSAMYLCASTGQGEQPQHFGDGTRLSIL.

The table lists this clonotype with a few counts. This chain connects TRBV7-2 to TRBJ1-5, with D perhaps TRBD1 (6 bases). CDR3 size: 15 residues. CDR1 and CDR2 (germline): SGHTA, FQGNSA. The V end lost 5 bases, the J end lost 7 bases, and 18 bases lay between the germline ends. The chain's CDR3 is CASSAQGQRGQPQHF. The CDR3 DNA reads TGTGCCAGCAGCGCTCAGGGGCAAAGGGGGCAGCCCCAGCATTTT.

The rearrangement uses TRBV28 and TRBJ2-2; 9 bases are a match to TRBD1. This CDR3 region has 15 residues. After removal of 3 bases from V and 7 bases from J, the junction contained 6 bases not matched to a gene. The germline gives CDR1 MDHEN, CDR2 SYDVKM. The CDR3: CASSFTGGFGGELFF. CDR3 in DNA: TGTGCCAGCAGTTTCACAGGGGGCTTCGGCGGGGAGCTGTTTTTT.